The next 2 T cell receptor beta chains were all read from a single sample in a study of OX40 agonist ivuxolimab in advanced cancers. Sequencing used immunoSEQ multiplex PCR; TCRdb keeps in-frame clones, though not all of them. Counted here are about 23,000 clones, roughly 77% occurring once; the ten biggest clones make up 15% to 20%. The sequencing used CD4+ or CD8+ T cells sorted from blood, collected in a trial of the OX40 agonist ivuxolimab. The receptors derive from an adult with an advanced solid tumor such as melanoma, head and neck, liver or kidney cancer.

Ten or more counts support this clone. V gene TRBV5-1 combines with J gene TRBJ1-1; no clear D gene. Germline assignment: CDR1 SGHRS and CDR2 YFSETQ. Trimming pared 1 base from V and 5 bases from J, leaving 12 bases between. The CDR3 spans 14 residues. The CDR3 coding sequence is TGCGCCAGCAGCTTGCGAGGGCGGGAAACTGAAGCTTTCTTT. Translating gives CASSLRGRETEAFF.

The genes are TRBV5-1 and TRBJ2-5; 12 bases are a match to TRBD2. Looked up from germline, CDR1 is SGHRS and CDR2 is YFSETQ. The CDR3 is 17 residues long. Losses at the gene ends were 4 bases for V and 4 bases for J; bases not matched to a gene: 11. CDR3 sequence: CASSPRGTSGHGETQYF. Written as DNA, the CDR3 is TGCGCCAGCAGCCCGCGAGGGACTAGCGGGCACGGAGAGACCCAGTACTTC.